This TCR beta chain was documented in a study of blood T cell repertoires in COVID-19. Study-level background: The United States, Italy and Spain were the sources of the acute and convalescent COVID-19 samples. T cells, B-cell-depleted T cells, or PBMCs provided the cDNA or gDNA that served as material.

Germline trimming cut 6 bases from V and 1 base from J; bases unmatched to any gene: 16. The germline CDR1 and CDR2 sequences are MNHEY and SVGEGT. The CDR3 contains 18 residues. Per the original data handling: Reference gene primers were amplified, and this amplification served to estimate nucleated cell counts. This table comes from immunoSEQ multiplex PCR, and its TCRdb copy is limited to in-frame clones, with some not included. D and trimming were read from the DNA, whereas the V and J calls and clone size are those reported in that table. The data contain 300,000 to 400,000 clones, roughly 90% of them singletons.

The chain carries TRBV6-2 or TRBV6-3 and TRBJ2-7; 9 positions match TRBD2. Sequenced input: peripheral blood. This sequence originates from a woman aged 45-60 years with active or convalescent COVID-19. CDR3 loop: CASSNPLGGGAKSYEQYF. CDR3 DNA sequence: TGTGCCAGCAGCAATCCCCTCGGCGGGGGGGCCAAGTCCTACGAGCAGTACTTC.